Following are 27 T cell receptor beta chains from one sample sequenced in a study of CD8 T cells in Susac syndrome. RNA in amounts of 0.5 to 1 ug was reverse transcribed with random hexamers. TCRdb re-derived calls from the immunoSEQ multiplex PCR reads in MiXCR, one entry per CDR3 protein. In the table there are some 150,000 distinct CDR3 sequences, approximately 93% of which are singletons. Source material: CD4+ T cells from PBMCs. The receptors stem from a human donor in good health.

This chain uses TRBV12-3 or TRBV12-4 with TRBJ1-1; D unresolved. Trimming removed 3 bases from V and 5 bases from J, with 13 bases in between. CDR3 length: 14 amino acids. The CDR3 spells CASSLGTARTEAFF. For the CDR3, the DNA is TGTGCCAGCAGTTTGGGCACAGCCCGAACTGAAGCTTTCTTT.

The chain joins TRBV18 to TRBJ1-2, with 7 bases fitting TRBD1. Germline V gene data show CDR1 as KGHSH and CDR2 as LQKENI. Unmatched junction bases numbered 8, after V lost 1 base and J lost 0 bases. The CDR3 totals 17 residues. The CDR3 sequence is CASSPLGTDIPNYGYTF. CDR3 bases: TGTGCCAGCTCACCACTCGGGACAGATATTCCTAACTATGGCTACACCTTC.

The chain recombines TRBV12-3 or TRBV12-4 with TRBJ2-2; a weak D match, TRBD1 (6 bases). The CDR3 spans 15 residues. V shed 6 bases and J shed 4 bases, with 15 bases lying between them. CDR3 residues: CASRLRGMGTGELFF. The CDR3 nucleotides are TGTGCCAGCAGACTCAGGGGAATGGGCACCGGGGAGCTGTTTTTT.

This chain uses TRBV28 with TRBJ2-5, with TRBD2 identical over 14 bases. V shed 3 bases, J shed 5 bases, and the junction held 8 bases outside the gene matches. Germline CDR1 and CDR2: MDHEN and SYDVKM. The CDR3 contains 17 residues. The CDR3 DNA is TGTGCCAGCAGTTTGGGACTAGCGGGAGCAGCGGGGGAGACCCAGTACTTC. This codes for CASSLGLAGAAGETQYF.

The chain is built from TRBV30 and TRBJ2-7; 15 nucleotides match TRBD2. The V gene's germline CDR1 is GTSNPN and CDR2 SVGIG (reference sequence). The CDR3 contains 17 residues. J gave up 0 bases and V 4 bases, and 7 bases lay outside the gene matches. DNA of the CDR3: TGTGCCTGGACGGGACTAGCGGGAGGAGGGAACTCCTACGAGCAGTACTTC. Translated, it gives CAWTGLAGGGNSYEQYF.

This chain uses TRBV29-1 with TRBJ2-2; 7 positions match TRBD2. Per the germline V gene, CDR1 is SQVTM and CDR2 is ANQGSEA. The CDR3 sequence is 13 residues long. With 4 bases clipped from V and 5 bases from J, the junction kept 4 bases outside the gene matches. CDR3 DNA sequence: TGCAGCGTTGCCCCTAGCGGTACCGGGGAGCTGTTTTTT. The encoded protein is CSVAPSGTGELFF.

The V call is TRBV5-6, the J call TRBJ2-2, with 9 positions matching TRBD1. The germline gives CDR1 SGHDT, CDR2 YYEEEE. The J segment lost 4 bases and the V segment lost 4 bases, leaving 5 bases of the junction unmatched. The CDR3 runs to 15 residues. CDR3 region: CASSPDRGVTGELFF. In nucleotides, the CDR3 is TGTGCCAGCAGCCCTGACAGGGGGGTCACCGGGGAGCTGTTTTTT.

This chain connects TRBV5-1 to TRBJ1-2; a weak D match, TRBD1 (5 bases). Per the germline V gene, CDR1 is SGHRS and CDR2 is YFSETQ. The V end was cut by 4 bases, the J end by 7 bases, with 11 bases between. The CDR3 covers 12 residues. CDR3: CASSPGTSGYTF. CDR3 nucleotide sequence: TGCGCCAGCAGCCCGGGGACTTCTGGCTACACCTTC.

This clonotype was seen once. The chain employs TRBV28 and TRBJ1-2; D is uncertain. Germline CDR1 reads MDHEN; CDR2 reads SYDVKM. This CDR3 has 11 amino acids. Trimming took off 2 bases at V and 10 bases at J, with 8 bases between the two ends. The CDR3 coding sequence is TGTGCCAGCAGTTTAGGCCGAGACTACACCTTC. Amino acid sequence: CASSLGRDYTF.

The chain carries TRBV20-1 and TRBJ1-1; tentative D call: TRBD1 (6 bases). The CDR3 spans 13 residues. From germline, CDR1 is DFQATT and CDR2 SNEGSKA (reference sequence). V was shortened by 3 bases and J by 4 bases, with 12 bases between the two germline ends. The chain's CDR3 is CSARSGGRTEAFF. CDR3 nucleotides: TGCAGTGCTAGGTCGGGGGGGCGCACTGAAGCTTTCTTT.

This sequence joins TRBV20-1 and TRBJ2-3; D unclear. The CDR3 totals 10 residues. Trimming stripped 3 bases from V and 2 bases from J, with 0 bases between. CDR1 and CDR2 (germline): DFQATT, SNEGSKA (reference sequence). CDR3 DNA sequence: TGCAGTGCTAGCACAGATACGCAGTATTTT. Protein product: CSASTDTQYF.

The genes are TRBV24-1 and TRBJ2-3; 9 bases are shared with TRBD1. The CDR3 has 16 residues. Germline CDR1 reads KGHDR; CDR2 reads SFDVKD. The J segment lost 4 bases and the V segment lost 5 bases, leaving 9 bases of the junction unmatched. CDR3 bases: TGTGCCACCAGTGGCCGGGACAGGGTAGTTGCAGATACGCAGTATTTT. Protein: CATSGRDRVVADTQYF.

The chain links TRBV29-1 to TRBJ2-5; D gene unclear. CDR1 SQVTM and CDR2 ANQGSEA come from the germline V gene. This CDR3 has 15 residues. Deletions cut 6 bases from V and 5 bases from J, with 22 bases between. Here the CDR3 reads CSVPPGTVDGETQYF. The CDR3 DNA is TGCAGCGTCCCGCCCGGTACAGTGGATGGGGAGACCCAGTACTTC.

The CDR3 loop reads CASTLTGNEQFF. The DNA for the CDR3 is TGCGCCAGCACCCTAACAGGCAATGAGCAGTTCTTC. The chain couples TRBV5-1 to TRBJ2-1, with a weak D call TRBD1 (5 bases). Trimming took off 6 bases at V and 6 bases at J, with 10 bases between the two ends. Germline values: CDR1 SGHRS, CDR2 YFSETQ. The CDR3 contains 12 residues.

This sequence joins TRBV20-1 and TRBJ2-3; 10 positions agree with TRBD2. The J segment lost 6 bases and the V segment lost 5 bases, leaving 8 bases of the junction unmatched. The germline V gene encodes CDR1 DFQATT and CDR2 SNEGSKA (reference sequence). The CDR3 sequence is 14 residues long. The CDR3 loop reads CSALSAGGRDTQYF. The CDR3 nucleotides read TGCAGTGCTTTATCAGCGGGGGGGAGGGATACGCAGTATTTT.

J is TRBJ1-2 and V is TRBV6-1; a possible D gene is TRBD1 (6 bases). V shed 1 base and J shed 8 bases, with 20 bases lying between them. There are 16 residues in the CDR3. Germline assignment: CDR1 MNHNS and CDR2 SASEGT. The chain's CDR3 is CASSEDPPGAAGGYTF. The CDR3 coding sequence is TGTGCCAGCAGTGAAGATCCCCCGGGGGCAGCGGGGGGCTACACCTTC.

The rearrangement uses TRBV7-9 and TRBJ1-4, with a tentative D call TRBD1 (5 bases). The CDR3 runs to 14 residues. The germline V gene encodes CDR1 SEHNR and CDR2 FQNEAQ (reference sequence). Trimming removed 7 bases from V and 8 bases from J, with 17 bases in between. CDR3 sequence (DNA): TGTGCCAGCACCTCCGGGACGGAGGGAGAAAAACTGTTTTTT. This sequence encodes CASTSGTEGEKLFF.

The V and J genes are TRBV18 and TRBJ2-7; 8 bases fit TRBD2. Germline V gene data show CDR1 as KGHSH and CDR2 as LQKENI. This CDR3 region has 14 residues. V lost 2 bases to trimming and J lost 6 bases; unmatched junction nucleotides: 6. CDR3 nucleotides: TGTGCCAGCTCACCAAGCCCAGGGACTAGCGAGCAGTACTTC. Residues: CASSPSPGTSEQYF.

The V call is TRBV20-1, the J call TRBJ1-1, with D perhaps matching TRBD1 (5 bases). The CDR3 is made up of 12 amino acids. Germline CDR1 DFQATT, CDR2 SNEGSKA (reference sequence). Between the trimmed V and J ends, which lost 6 bases and 4 bases, there was a span of 12 bases. The DNA of the CDR3 is TGCAGTGCCCTGGGACCATTCACTGAAGCTTTCTTT. Translation: CSALGPFTEAFF.

This chain joins TRBV29-1 and TRBJ2-1; TRBD2 agrees at 10 bases. This CDR3 comprises 14 residues. Germline V lookup: CDR1 SQVTM, CDR2 ANQGSEA. V was pared by 4 bases and J by 4 bases, with 4 bases of the junction left unmatched. CDR3 region: CSVGAGGPYNEQFF. The CDR3 bases are TGCAGCGTTGGAGCGGGAGGGCCGTACAATGAGCAGTTCTTC.

This sequence joins TRBV2 and TRBJ2-2; no reliable D call. V shed 6 bases and J shed 3 bases, with 11 bases lying between them. The germline V gene encodes CDR1 SNHLY and CDR2 FYNNEI. The CDR3 has 14 residues. The CDR3 DNA is TGTGCCAGCAGATCTACAACCGACACCGGGGAGCTGTTTTTT. Translation: CASRSTTDTGELFF.

This clonotype appeared a single time. The chain is built from TRBV18 and TRBJ2-7, with 10 bases that match TRBD1. The CDR3 is 17 residues long. V trimming: 3 bases; J trimming: 0 bases; junction bases outside the gene matches: 8. CDR1 and CDR2 (germline): KGHSH, LQKENI. Here the CDR3 reads CASSPDRGPTFSYEQYF. Here the CDR3 DNA reads TGTGCCAGCTCACCCGACAGGGGGCCTACCTTCTCCTACGAGCAGTACTTC.

The chain joins TRBV7-3 to TRBJ2-1; 8 nucleotides agree with TRBD1. V trimming: 8 bases; J trimming: 9 bases; junction bases outside the gene matches: 3. Germline-derived CDR1 and CDR2 are SGHTA and FQGTGA. This CDR3 is 11 amino acids long. As DNA, the CDR3 is TGTGCCAGCGGACAGGGTTCTGAGCAGTTCTTC. It is translated as CASGQGSEQFF.

The chain couples TRBV7-2 to TRBJ2-5; D perhaps matches TRBD1 (6 bases). The V gene lost 3 bases and the J gene lost 5 bases, with 13 bases spanning the gap. The CDR3 extends over 14 amino acids. The V gene's germline CDR1 is SGHTA and CDR2 FQGNSA. CDR3 nucleotide sequence: TGTGCCAGCAGCTTCGACAGGTTCTTCGAGACCCAGTACTTC. Translated, it gives CASSFDRFFETQYF.

V gene TRBV14 combines with J gene TRBJ2-7; D gene unclear. The V gene's germline CDR1 is SGHDN and CDR2 FVKESK. V shed 4 bases and J shed 3 bases, with 7 bases lying between them. The CDR3 covers 12 residues. The CDR3 is CASSRDFYEQYF. For the CDR3, the DNA is TGTGCCAGCAGCCGGGATTTCTACGAGCAGTACTTC. Supplemented by reference TRBV14 and TRBJ2-7, the full variable domain reads EAGVTQFPSHSVIEKGQTVTLRCDPISGHDNLYWYRRVMGKEIKFLLHFVKESKQDESGMPNNRFLAERTGGTYSTLKVQPAELEDSGVYFCASSRDFYEQYFGPGTRLTVT.

This clonotype came up once. The chain recombines TRBV20-1 with TRBJ1-2; weak D call: TRBD1 (5 bases). V lost 6 bases and J 8 bases, leaving 19 bases between the germline ends. This CDR3 spans 13 amino acids. Germline lookup yields CDR1 DFQATT and CDR2 SNEGSKA (reference sequence). CDR3 protein: CSATLSGDSGYTF. The CDR3 DNA reads as TGCAGTGCCACACTCTCGGGGGATAGCGGCTACACCTTC.

The rearrangement links TRBV27 to TRBJ1-1; D is perhaps TRBD1 (6 bases). V was clipped by 3 bases and J by 3 bases, with 8 bases between them. The CDR3 spans 13 residues. CDR1 is MNHEY and CDR2 is SMNVEV in the germline V gene (reference sequence). The CDR3 DNA sequence: TGTGCCAGCAGTTTCCCAGGGGACACTGAAGCTTTCTTT. Its protein is CASSFPGDTEAFF.